This TCR beta chain was identified during a study of blood T cells in healthy people across ages. The authors ran a second PCR of roughly 6 to 11 cycles using a sample-barcoded 5' primer and a J-beta primer mix. One entry per CDR3 protein, called by TCRdb with MiXCR from the 5' RACE reads. This sample has 750,000 to 1,000,000 distinct CDR3 sequences; about 27% occur once, and the top ten carry roughly 10%. This CDR3 is 15 amino acids long. Germline CDR1 SGHRS, CDR2 YFSETQ. V shed 6 bases and J shed 4 bases, with 14 bases lying between them. This clonotype has only a few counts. The donors, aged roughly 6 to 100, were healthy Caucasians from Russia. These data were also reused for a study on T cells of mothers and their children.

The genes are TRBV5-1 and TRBJ1-6; D might be TRBD1 (6 bases). The material sequenced was blood. The TCR comes from a middle-aged woman in good health. The CDR3 nucleotides read TGCGCCAGCACGCGGGACACCATTTATAATTCACCCCTCCACTTT. Translated, it gives CASTRDTIYNSPLHF.